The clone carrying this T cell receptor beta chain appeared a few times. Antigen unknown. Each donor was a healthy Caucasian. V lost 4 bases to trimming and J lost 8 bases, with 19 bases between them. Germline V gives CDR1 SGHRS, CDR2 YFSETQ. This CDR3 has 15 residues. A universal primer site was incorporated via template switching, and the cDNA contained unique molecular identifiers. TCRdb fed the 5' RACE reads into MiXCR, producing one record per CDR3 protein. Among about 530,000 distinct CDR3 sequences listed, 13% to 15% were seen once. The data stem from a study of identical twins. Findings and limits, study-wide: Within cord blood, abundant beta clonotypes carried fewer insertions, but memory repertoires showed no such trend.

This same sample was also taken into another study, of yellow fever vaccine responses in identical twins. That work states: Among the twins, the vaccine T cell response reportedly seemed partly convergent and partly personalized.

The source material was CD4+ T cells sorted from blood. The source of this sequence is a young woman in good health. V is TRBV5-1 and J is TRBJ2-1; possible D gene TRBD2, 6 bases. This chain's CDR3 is CASSPGGSSMDEQFF. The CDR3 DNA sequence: TGCGCCAGCAGCCCCGGAGGGAGTAGTATGGATGAGCAGTTCTTC.